Following are 30 T cell receptor beta chains from one sample sequenced in a study of T cell responses to AZD1222 COVID-19 vaccine. The table came from immunoSEQ multiplex PCR; TCRdb's copy has only in-frame clones and leaves some out. The data hold around 100,000 clones, with around nine tenths observed a single time. This material consisted of peripheral blood, taken on day 0 of AZD1222 vaccination. The receptors come from an adult in good health.

The chain recombines TRBV28 with TRBJ1-3; D unresolved. Between the trimmed V and J ends, which lost 3 bases and 0 bases, there was a span of 6 bases. Germline V gene lookup returns CDR1 MDHEN and CDR2 SYDVKM. This CDR3 spans 14 amino acids. CDR3 DNA sequence: TGTGCCAGCAGTTTTAGTATCTCTGGAAACACCATATATTTT. This codes for CASSFSISGNTIYF.

The rearrangement joins TRBV7-6 to TRBJ1-4; D possibly corresponds to TRBD1 (5 bases). The length of the CDR3 is 15 residues. Germline V gives CDR1 SGHVS, CDR2 FNYEAQ. V was shortened by 5 bases and J by 7 bases, with 17 bases between the two germline ends. The CDR3 loop is CASSPLPGTGEKLFF. In DNA form, the CDR3 reads TGTGCCAGCAGCCCGCTCCCTGGGACCGGTGAAAAACTGTTTTTT.

The chain joins TRBV30 to TRBJ1-5, with 9 positions matching TRBD1. Unmatched junction bases numbered 10, after V lost 3 bases and J lost 4 bases. CDR3 length: 16 amino acids. Germline CDR1 and CDR2: GTSNPN and SVGIG (reference sequence). The CDR3 DNA follows: TGTGCCTGGAGGGCCCCGGGACAGGGTGGTAATCAGCCCCAGCATTTT. Translating it yields CAWRAPGQGGNQPQHF. The variable domain in full, with the rest retrieved from reference TRBV30 and TRBJ1-5, is SQTIHQWPATLVQPVGSPLSLECTVEGTSNPNLYWYRQAAGRGLQLLFYSVGIGQISSEVPQNLSASRPQDRQFILSSKKLLLSDSGFYLCAWRAPGQGGNQPQHFGDGTRLSIL.

The chain recombines TRBV5-1 with TRBJ2-7, with a possible D match to TRBD1 (6 bases). CDR3 length equals 14 residues. The germline V and J ends were trimmed by 4 bases and 11 bases, with 22 bases remaining between them. The germline gives CDR1 SGHRS, CDR2 YFSETQ. CDR3 region: CASSLQGDGDEEYF. The CDR3 DNA reads TGCGCCAGCAGCCTACAGGGTGATGGAGATGAGGAGTACTTC.

The rearrangement links TRBV7-9 to TRBJ1-1, with D tentatively TRBD1 (5 bases). The V gene lost 6 bases and the J gene lost 6 bases, with 23 bases spanning the gap. Germline V gene sequence: CDR1 SEHNR, CDR2 FQNEAQ (reference sequence). The CDR3 spans 16 residues. The CDR3 loop is CASRRYPQGIRAEAFF. The CDR3, as DNA: TGTGCCAGCAGACGCTACCCTCAGGGAATCAGAGCTGAAGCTTTCTTT.

The J gene is TRBJ2-7, the V gene TRBV10-3, with 9 bases identical to TRBD1. In germline, CDR1 is ENHRY, CDR2 SYGVKD. Trimming at V came to 9 bases and at J to 7 bases, leaving 10 bases not matched to a gene. CDR3 length: 13 amino acids. The CDR3 nucleotides are TGTGCCATAACCGGGACAGGGCAGGGGGAGCAGTACTTC. It codes for CAITGTGQGEQYF.

This clone has just a few counts. The chain couples TRBV24-1 to TRBJ2-2; possibly TRBD1 for D (6 bases). Per the germline V gene, CDR1 is KGHDR and CDR2 is SFDVKD. This CDR3 has 14 residues. V was pared by 3 bases and J by 3 bases, with 7 bases between. CDR3 residues: CATSDRTDTGELFF. DNA of the CDR3: TGTGCCACCAGTGATCGGACAGACACCGGGGAGCTGTTTTTT.

The chain has TRBV6-5 and TRBJ1-2; perhaps TRBD1 as D (5 bases). CDR1 and CDR2 from the germline V gene are MNHEY and SVGAGI. Trimming left V 8 bases short and J 4 bases short, with 11 bases between. The CDR3 is 12 residues long. This CDR3 reads CASPGRSYGYTF. DNA for the CDR3: TGTGCCAGCCCGGGACGGAGCTATGGCTACACCTTC.

DNA of the CDR3: TGCGCCAGCAGCCTGAGGACTAGCGGGGTTTCAGATACGCAGTATTTT. Its protein product is CASSLRTSGVSDTQYF. The rearrangement uses TRBV4-1 and TRBJ2-3; 12 bases are shared with TRBD2. V gave up 4 bases and J gave up 4 bases; unmatched junction bases: 6. The CDR3 has 16 amino acids. Germline CDR1 reads MGHRA; CDR2 reads YSYEKL.

This chain uses TRBV9 with TRBJ1-3; unclear D gene. The germline V gene encodes CDR1 SGDLS and CDR2 YYNGEE. V lost 3 bases, J lost 4 bases, and 11 bases lay in between. The CDR3 has 14 amino acids. The CDR3 sequence: CASSAQIGGNTIYF. The CDR3 nucleotides are TGTGCCAGCAGCGCCCAAATTGGGGGAAACACCATATATTTT.

The CDR3: CASSFTGGEGNSPLHF. As DNA, the CDR3 is TGCGCCAGCAGCTTTACAGGGGGCGAAGGAAATTCACCCCTCCACTTT. The chain joins TRBV5-1 to TRBJ1-6; 9 positions agree with TRBD1. Germline CDR1 is SGHRS and CDR2 is YFSETQ. The CDR3 loop spans 16 amino acids. Germline trimming cut 2 bases from V and 7 bases from J; bases unmatched to any gene: 7.

This sequence joins TRBV2 and TRBJ2-7, with 10 positions matching TRBD1. V was clipped by 3 bases and J by 2 bases; unmatched bases: 1. Germline-derived CDR1 and CDR2 are SNHLY and FYNNEI. The CDR3 spans 14 residues. CDR3 DNA: TGTGCCAGCAGTGATGGACAGGGGGCCTACGAGCAGTACTTC. Protein: CASSDGQGAYEQYF. Full variable domain (rest looked up from reference TRBV2 and TRBJ2-7): EPEVTQTPSHQVTQMGQEVILRCVPISNHLYFYWYRQILGQKVEFLVSFYNNEISEKSEIFDDQFSVERPDGSNFTLKIRSTKLEDSAMYFCASSDGQGAYEQYFGPGTRLTVT.

Regarding this clone: Because the CDR3 is missing its conserved closing phenylalanine or tryptophan, this is likely a read error. The J gene is TRBJ1-6, the V gene TRBV11-2, with 10 bases fitting TRBD1. Germline trimming cut 3 bases from V and 9 bases from J; bases unmatched to any gene: 5. CDR3 length: 15 amino acids. CDR1 is SGHAT and CDR2 is FQNNGV in the germline V gene. For the CDR3, the DNA is TGTGCCAGCAGCTTGCTGGGACAGGGGTCTTCACCCCTCCACCTT. Its protein is CASSLLGQGSSPLHL.

The genes are TRBV7-9 and TRBJ1-2; D may be TRBD1 (5 bases). Germline V gives CDR1 SEHNR, CDR2 FQNEAQ (reference sequence). V lost 4 bases, J lost 0 bases, and 15 bases lay in between. The CDR3 extends over 16 amino acids. CDR3 DNA: TGTGCCAGCAGCTCAAGAGGGGAAGTGGCTAACTATGGCTACACCTTC. Translated, it gives CASSSRGEVANYGYTF.

The V gene is TRBV25-1, the J gene TRBJ2-5; tentatively, D is TRBD1 or TRBD2 (5 bases each). The CDR3 runs 14 residues. The V end lost 4 bases, the J end lost 5 bases, and 14 bases lay between the germline ends. The germline V gene has CDR1 MGHDK and CDR2 SYGVNS. The CDR3 nucleotides read TGTGCCAGCAGTGGGGGACCAAACCGGGAGACCCAGTACTTC. Translated, it gives CASSGGPNRETQYF.

Regarding this clone: The conserved phenylalanine or tryptophan is not found at the CDR3 terminus, so this likely reflects a read error. V is TRBV28 and J is TRBJ1-6, with D maybe TRBD1 (5 bases). In germline, CDR1 is MDHEN, CDR2 SYDVKM. V shed 3 bases and J shed 11 bases, with 14 bases lying between them. The CDR3 runs 14 residues. As DNA, the CDR3 is TGTGCCAGCAGTTTTCCAGGGCCTATGGCACCCCTCCACCTT. Translated: CASSFPGPMAPLHL.

The J gene is TRBJ2-3, the V gene TRBV25-1; TRBD2 agrees at 7 bases. The J segment lost 8 bases and the V segment lost 2 bases, leaving 10 bases of the junction unmatched. CDR1 is MGHDK, CDR2 SYGVNS, per germline. This CDR3 comprises 15 residues. DNA for the CDR3: TGTGCCAGCAGTGAAGCCGGGACTAATATCGCTACGCAGTATTTT. Its translation: CASSEAGTNIATQYF.

This chain links TRBV6-4 with TRBJ1-4, with TRBD1 matching over 8 bases. V shed 4 bases, J shed 7 bases, and the junction held 8 bases outside the gene matches. This CDR3 comprises 15 residues. In germline, CDR1 is MRHNA, CDR2 SNTAGT. The CDR3 reads CASSARQGPSEKLFF. The CDR3 DNA follows: TGTGCCAGCAGTGCCCGACAGGGGCCAAGTGAAAAACTGTTTTTT.

V and J are TRBV12-3 or TRBV12-4 and TRBJ1-4; no clear D. The CDR3 sequence is 13 residues long. V lost 3 bases and J lost 5, with 7 bases in between. The CDR3, as DNA: TGTGCCAGCAGTTTCTCCGGGAATGAAAAACTGTTTTTT. As protein: CASSFSGNEKLFF.

This sequence joins TRBV9 and TRBJ2-7, with no clear D. The CDR3 consists of 14 residues. Deletions cut 0 bases from V and 3 bases from J, with 10 bases between. The V gene's germline CDR1 is SGDLS and CDR2 YYNGEE. CDR3 region: CASSVDTANYEQYF. CDR3 nucleotide sequence: TGTGCCAGCAGCGTAGATACAGCGAACTACGAGCAGTACTTC.

The chain combines TRBV11-2 with TRBJ1-1; a weak D match, TRBD1 (5 bases). Trimming stripped 5 bases from V and 5 bases from J, with 18 bases between. From germline, CDR1 is SGHAT and CDR2 FQNNGV. The CDR3 is 15 residues long. This chain's CDR3 is CASSRVSLGGTEAFF. The CDR3 DNA follows: TGTGCCAGCAGCCGTGTATCTCTCGGGGGGACTGAAGCTTTCTTT.

The chain joins TRBV5-1 to TRBJ1-4; the D gene is possibly TRBD1 (6 bases). Germline CDR1 SGHRS, CDR2 YFSETQ. The CDR3 has 14 amino acids. Between the trimmed V and J ends, which lost 4 bases and 5 bases, there was a span of 12 bases. The CDR3: CASSPSTGNEKLFF. CDR3 nucleotides: TGCGCCAGCAGCCCTAGCACAGGGAATGAAAAACTGTTTTTT.

The chain is built from TRBV15 and TRBJ1-3; D unclear. V was cut by 1 base and J by 0 bases, with 10 bases left in between. This CDR3 has 16 amino acids. CDR1 is LNHNV, CDR2 YYDKDF, per germline (reference sequence). In DNA, the CDR3 is TGTGCCACCAGCAGAGGTTTGACACTCTCTGGAAACACCATATATTTT. It specifies CATSRGLTLSGNTIYF.

The chain couples TRBV14 to TRBJ2-7; D ambiguous. V lost 4 bases to trimming and J lost 6 bases, with 10 bases between them. Germline loops: CDR1 SGHDN, CDR2 FVKESK. The length of the CDR3 is 12 residues. The CDR3 loop reads CASSPNGFEQYF. The CDR3 DNA follows: TGTGCCAGCAGCCCCAACGGATTCGAGCAGTACTTC. The whole variable domain, remainder taken from reference TRBV14 and TRBJ2-7, is EAGVTQFPSHSVIEKGQTVTLRCDPISGHDNLYWYRRVMGKEIKFLLHFVKESKQDESGMPNNRFLAERTGGTYSTLKVQPAELEDSGVYFCASSPNGFEQYFGPGTRLTVT.

The chain combines TRBV5-4 with TRBJ1-3, with D possibly being TRBD1 (6 bases). Germline V gene sequence: CDR1 SGHNT, CDR2 YYREEE (reference sequence). The CDR3 has 15 residues. Trimming took 4 bases from V and 3 from J, leaving 14 bases between them. The CDR3 DNA sequence: TGTGCCAGCAGCCTGGACAGATTAGTTGGAAACACCATATATTTT. Translating it yields CASSLDRLVGNTIYF.

This clone was detected only once. The chain recombines TRBV10-3 with TRBJ1-2, with a possible D match to TRBD1 (6 bases). Germline V gene sequence: CDR1 ENHRY, CDR2 SYGVKD. With 6 bases removed from V and 2 bases from J, the gap between germline ends came to 10 bases. This CDR3 is built from 13 residues. In DNA form, the CDR3 reads TGTGCCATCAGCACCCAGGGGAACTATGGCTACACCTTC. This encodes CAISTQGNYGYTF.

The chain links TRBV2 to TRBJ2-3, with D possibly being TRBD1 or TRBD2 (5 bases each). Germline CDR1 reads SNHLY; CDR2 reads FYNNEI. With 4 bases removed from V and 4 bases from J, the gap between germline ends came to 18 bases. The CDR3 consists of 16 residues. CDR3 amino acids: CASSGPGTPRADTQYF. In nucleotides, the CDR3 is TGTGCCAGCAGTGGACCCGGGACCCCTAGGGCAGATACGCAGTATTTT.

V is TRBV27 and J is TRBJ1-1, with D possibly being TRBD1 (5 bases). This CDR3 has 14 amino acids. The V gene lost 0 bases and the J gene lost 4 bases, with 9 bases spanning the gap. Looked up from germline, CDR1 is MNHEY and CDR2 is SMNVEV (reference sequence). The CDR3 DNA is TGTGCCAGCAGTTTATCTGGGGCCGTCACTGAAGCTTTCTTT. Protein product: CASSLSGAVTEAFF.

This clone has only a few counts. The chain joins TRBV2 to TRBJ1-4, with 8 positions matching TRBD1. V dropped 8 bases and J dropped 0; count of bases not matched to a gene: 11. CDR3 length: 17 amino acids. CDR1 SNHLY and CDR2 FYNNEI come from the germline V gene. CDR3 amino acids: CASWTGPILATNEKLFF. The CDR3 DNA follows: TGTGCCAGCTGGACAGGGCCGATACTAGCAACTAATGAAAAACTGTTTTTT.

The chain is built from TRBV5-8 and TRBJ1-6; D is unclear. The V and J ends lost 5 bases and 5 bases respectively, with 8 bases between them. Looked up from germline, CDR1 is SGHTS and CDR2 is YDEGEE. The CDR3 runs to 13 residues. The CDR3 loop reads CASRVRNNSPLHF. The CDR3 DNA follows: TGTGCCAGCAGGGTTCGGAATAATTCACCCCTCCACTTT.